The 30 T cell receptor beta chains below come from one sample, sequenced in a study of blood T cell repertoires in COVID-19. Sequenced by immunoSEQ multiplex PCR; TCRdb stores in-frame clones only, minus some. This table holds roughly 150,000 clones, roughly 91% found once. The sequenced material came from peripheral blood. Receptor source: a man between 18 and 29 years old with COVID-19, enrolled during active disease.

This chain links TRBV5-1 with TRBJ2-7; 10 bases are shared with TRBD1. The V segment lost 0 bases and the J segment 5 bases; nucleotides outside the gene matches: 11. Germline CDR1 reads SGHRS; CDR2 reads YFSETQ. The CDR3 spans 17 residues. DNA of the CDR3: TGCGCCAGCAGCTTGGTCGGGACCGGGACAGGGGTCCACGAGCAGTACTTC. Translated, it gives CASSLVGTGTGVHEQYF.

The chain links TRBV5-6 to TRBJ2-1; the D gene is possibly TRBD2 (5 bases). Trimming stripped 4 bases from V and 0 bases from J, with 14 bases between. CDR3 length: 16 residues. Germline CDR1 SGHDT, CDR2 YYEEEE. The DNA for the CDR3 is TGTGCCAGCAGCCCGCCGGGATGGAGCTCCTACAATGAGCAGTTCTTC. It encodes CASSPPGWSSYNEQFF.

The gene calls are TRBV24-1 and TRBJ2-2; TRBD1 might be the D (6 bases). Trimming removed 9 bases at V and 1 base at J, with 14 bases between. In germline, CDR1 is KGHDR, CDR2 SFDVKD. This CDR3 has 15 amino acids. The DNA of the CDR3 is TGTGCCACCGGGAACAACAGGGTGAACACCGGGGAGCTGTTTTTT. Its translation is CATGNNRVNTGELFF.

The gene calls are TRBV4-1 and TRBJ1-3; TRBD1 might be the D (5 bases). The CDR3 runs 15 residues. V was shortened by 1 base and J by 1 base, with 8 bases between the two germline ends. The germline V gene has CDR1 MGHRA and CDR2 YSYEKL. The CDR3: CASSQVGLSGNTIYF. CDR3 DNA sequence: TGCGCCAGCAGCCAAGTGGGACTATCTGGAAACACCATATATTTT.

Regarding this clone: One end of the junction is discordant with germline, which a read error may explain. The V and J genes are TRBV7-9 and TRBJ1-4; D uncertain. CDR1 and CDR2 from the germline V gene are SEHNR and FQNEAQ (reference sequence). This CDR3 spans 14 amino acids. The CDR3 region has the DNA TGTGCCAGCAGCTCTTCTGGTGAGGAGGCAAAACTGCTTTTT. Protein: CASSSSGEEAKLLF.

This sequence joins TRBV30 and TRBJ1-5; D gene ambiguous. The CDR3 runs 13 residues. CDR1 is GTSNPN, CDR2 SVGIG, per germline (reference sequence). Trimming took 3 bases from V and 7 from J, leaving 13 bases between them. In DNA, the CDR3 is TGTGCCTGGAGCGATTGGGGAGGCCAGCCCCAGCATTTT. Protein: CAWSDWGGQPQHF.

The V and J genes are TRBV4-2 and TRBJ1-2; the D gene is possibly TRBD1 (5 bases). The germline V gene encodes CDR1 LGHNA and CDR2 YNFKEQ. This CDR3 is built from 16 residues. V was shortened by 1 base and J by 4 bases, with 16 bases between the two germline ends. The CDR3 coding sequence is TGTGCCAGCAGCCAAGCCGGGGGGGAGGGGATCTATGGCTACACCTTC. Translation: CASSQAGGEGIYGYTF.

With respect to this clone: One end of the junction fails to match germline, which may point to a read error. The rearrangement links TRBV6-2 or TRBV6-3 to TRBJ2-2, with TRBD2 as a possible D gene (6 bases). The CDR3 sequence is 17 residues long. Germline V lookup: CDR1 MNHEY, CDR2 SVGEGT. The CDR3 is CASSFNPRTANTGGLFF. In DNA form, the CDR3 reads TGTGCCAGCAGTTTCAATCCCCGGACTGCGAACACCGGGGGGCTGTTTTTT.

This chain joins TRBV30 and TRBJ1-6, with 8 bases identical to TRBD1. With V trimmed by 1 base and J by 6 bases, 17 bases remained unmatched. Germline CDR1 is GTSNPN and CDR2 is SVGIG (reference sequence). The CDR3 has 19 amino acids. The CDR3 protein is CAWSGRTGWISTGNSPLHF. CDR3 DNA: TGTGCCTGGAGTGGCAGGACAGGGTGGATTTCAACCGGTAATTCACCCCTCCACTTT.

The table lists this clone with a few counts. This chain connects TRBV28 to TRBJ1-1; 9 nucleotides line up with TRBD1. Trimming cost V 6 bases and J 2 bases; bases outside gene matches: 7. The CDR3 runs to 15 residues. Germline V gene sequence: CDR1 MDHEN, CDR2 SYDVKM. CDR3 amino acids: CASSRGQGLNTEAFF. CDR3 in DNA: TGTGCCAGCAGCCGGGGACAGGGTTTAAACACTGAAGCTTTCTTT.

The chain is built from TRBV6-2 or TRBV6-3 and TRBJ2-7; the match to TRBD2 covers 11 bases. Germline V CDR1 and CDR2: MNHEY, SVGEGT. The CDR3 is made up of 17 amino acids. The trim removed 0 bases at V and 3 bases at J, leaving 7 bases unmatched. This chain's CDR3 is CASSYSETSGINYEQYF. CDR3 DNA sequence: TGTGCCAGCAGTTACTCTGAGACTAGCGGGATTAACTACGAGCAGTACTTC.

The chain couples TRBV7-6 to TRBJ2-1, with D tentatively TRBD1 (6 bases). The CDR3 extends over 13 amino acids. The V end lost 5 bases, the J end lost 3 bases, and 8 bases lay between the germline ends. Looked up from germline, CDR1 is SGHVS and CDR2 is FNYEAQ. CDR3 sequence: CASSRGGYNEQFF. The DNA of the CDR3 is TGTGCCAGCAGCAGAGGGGGCTACAATGAGCAGTTCTTC.

CDR3 DNA: TGTGCCAGCAACCCCGGCCGGGGCGAGCAGTACTTC. This translates into CASNPGRGEQYF. The chain carries TRBV6-6 and TRBJ2-7, with a tentative D call TRBD2 (5 bases). The V and J ends lost 7 bases and 6 bases respectively, with 13 bases between them. The CDR3 runs to 12 residues. The germline gives CDR1 MNHNY, CDR2 SVGAGI (reference sequence).

V is TRBV11-3 and J is TRBJ2-5, with 9 bases that match TRBD1. Germline lookup yields CDR1 SGHNT and CDR2 YENEEA. CDR3 length equals 15 residues. Germline trimming cut 5 bases from V and 5 bases from J; bases unmatched to any gene: 9. The CDR3 coding sequence is TGTGCCAGCAGCACAGGGGGCGGGAGAGATGAGACCCAGTACTTC. Translation: CASSTGGGRDETQYF.

The chain uses TRBV21-1 and TRBJ2-4; no DNA check was done on the table's D call, TRBD1. TRBV21-1 is flagged as a pseudogene. This CDR3 is 19 amino acids long. The CDR3 sequence: CASTPVRDRTILAKNIQYF. The CDR3 coding sequence is TGTGCCAGCACACCAGTTCGGGACAGGACGATCCTAGCCAAAAACATTCAGTACTTC.

The sample holds one count of this clone. The chain employs TRBV10-3 and TRBJ1-5, with a possible D match to TRBD1 (6 bases). The length of the CDR3 is 14 residues. V lost 6 bases and J 5 bases, leaving 14 bases between the germline ends. Germline loops: CDR1 ENHRY, CDR2 SYGVKD. The CDR3 region is CAISRDGGDQPQHF. For the CDR3, the DNA is TGTGCCATCAGCCGGGATGGGGGCGATCAGCCCCAGCATTTT.

The chain recombines TRBV6-8 with TRBJ1-6; D not certain. The germline V gene encodes CDR1 MNHGY and CDR2 SAAAGT. The CDR3 is 13 residues long. Trimming took off 6 bases at V and 12 bases at J, with 15 bases between the two ends. DNA of the CDR3: TGTGCCAGCAGCCTACCCTCCTTCCAACCCCTCCACTTT. It is translated as CASSLPSFQPLHF.

The CDR3 sequence: CASSVDRTGALHF. The CDR3 coding sequence is TGTGCCAGCAGTGTCGACAGGACTGGGGCCCTCCACTTT. The V gene is TRBV28, the J gene TRBJ1-6, with a tentative D call TRBD1 (6 bases). Trimming cost V 5 bases and J 14 bases, with 16 bases left between them. This CDR3 has 13 residues. Looked up from germline, CDR1 is MDHEN and CDR2 is SYDVKM.

On this clone itself: Other DNA sequences from this sample encode an identical CDR3 as well. The rearrangement links TRBV5-1 to TRBJ1-1; D call uncertain. V lost 2 bases to trimming and J lost 1 base, with 6 bases between them. There are 13 residues in the CDR3. Germline V CDR1 and CDR2: SGHRS, YFSETQ. The DNA of the CDR3 is TGCGCCAGCAGCTTCGGCGGGAACACTGAAGCTTTCTTT. It is translated as CASSFGGNTEAFF.

About this clone: One end of the junction is discordant with germline, which a read error may explain. This chain connects TRBV27 to TRBJ2-7; 9 bases align to TRBD2. From germline, CDR1 is MNHEY and CDR2 SMNVEV (reference sequence). CDR3 length equals 14 residues. The CDR3 nucleotides are TGTGCCAGCAGTGTATCCCAAGCGGGAGGCGAGCAGTACTTC. It yields the protein CASSVSQAGGEQYF.

The chain couples TRBV7-8 to TRBJ1-6; 7 bases line up with TRBD1. CDR1 is SGHVS and CDR2 is FQNEAQ in the germline V gene. J gave up 5 bases and V 1 base, and 14 bases lay outside the gene matches. The CDR3 contains 19 residues. The CDR3 region is CASSLVGGSGQMNNSPLHF. In DNA form, the CDR3 reads TGTGCCAGCAGCTTAGTAGGGGGATCGGGACAGATGAATAATTCACCCCTCCACTTT.

The V call is TRBV29-1, the J call TRBJ2-2; D unresolved. The germline CDR1 and CDR2 sequences are SQVTM and ANQGSEA. V was pared by 5 bases and J by 0 bases, with 7 bases between. This CDR3 region has 13 residues. CDR3 DNA sequence: TGCAGCGTTAAGCCCTCGAACACCGGGGAGCTGTTTTTT. Amino acids: CSVKPSNTGELFF.

Turning to this clone: One end of the junction fails to match germline, which may point to a read error. The rearrangement joins TRBV6-2 or TRBV6-3 to TRBJ2-7, with D possibly being TRBD1 (6 bases). CDR3 length: 11 residues. The germline CDR1 and CDR2 sequences are MNHEY and SVGEGT. The CDR3 DNA is TGTGCCAGCAGCCCCGGGACAATCTACGACTTC. Its translation is CASSPGTIYDF.

The CDR3 sequence is CASSLVGRGDTEAFF. CDR3 DNA sequence: TGTGCCAGCAGCTTGGTTGGGCGCGGGGACACTGAAGCTTTCTTT. The chain recombines TRBV5-4 with TRBJ1-1; no reliable D call. Trimming left V 0 bases short and J 3 bases short, with 12 bases between. In germline, CDR1 is SGHNT, CDR2 YYREEE (reference sequence). The CDR3 loop spans 15 amino acids.

The chain couples TRBV9 to TRBJ2-1, with 7 bases aligning to TRBD1. The V and J ends lost 4 bases and 9 bases, in that order; junction bases with no gene match: 10. The CDR3 is made up of 14 amino acids. Germline CDR1 and CDR2: SGDLS and YYNGEE. CDR3 sequence reads: CASSSWTGPGEQFF. In DNA form, the CDR3 reads TGTGCCAGCAGCAGTTGGACAGGTCCGGGTGAGCAGTTCTTC.

The rearrangement links TRBV5-1 to TRBJ2-3; D uncertain. CDR1 and CDR2 from the germline V gene are SGHRS and YFSETQ. CDR3 length: 15 amino acids. The V and J ends lost 2 bases and 0 bases respectively, with 10 bases between them. The DNA of the CDR3 is TGCGCCAGCAGCTTCGCACTCCGTAGCACAGATACGCAGTATTTT. Translated: CASSFALRSTDTQYF.

This chain connects TRBV30 to TRBJ1-1; D not certain. The CDR3 length is 12 residues. V dropped 2 bases and J dropped 4 bases, with 8 bases sitting between them. The V gene's germline CDR1 is GTSNPN and CDR2 SVGIG (reference sequence). CDR3 sequence reads: CAWSTIVTEAFF. The CDR3 DNA follows: TGTGCCTGGAGTACCATAGTCACTGAAGCTTTCTTT.

This clone was seen more than once but under ten times. The rearrangement uses TRBV24-1 and TRBJ1-2, with D perhaps TRBD1 (6 bases). Germline loops: CDR1 KGHDR, CDR2 SFDVKD. This CDR3 has 15 residues. V shed 5 bases and J shed 5 bases, with 17 bases lying between them. DNA of the CDR3: TGTGCCACCAGTGTACCGGACAGACGAGGGTATGGCTACACCTTC. It translates to CATSVPDRRGYGYTF.

J is TRBJ2-3 and V is TRBV15, with TRBD1 identical over 7 bases. Germline CDR1 is LNHNV and CDR2 is YYDKDF (reference sequence). The CDR3 has 16 residues. The J segment lost 5 bases and the V segment lost 3 bases, leaving 11 bases of the junction unmatched. The CDR3 region has the DNA TGTGCCACCAGCAGGGGAGACAGGGACCCGAAAGATACGCAGTATTTT. Protein product: CATSRGDRDPKDTQYF.

The count of this clone is one. CDR3 in amino acids: CASSDAGSEAFF. The CDR3 nucleotides are TGTGCCAGCAGCGACGCAGGGTCTGAAGCTTTCTTT. The rearrangement uses TRBV9 and TRBJ1-1; D may be TRBD1 (5 bases). There are 12 residues in the CDR3. CDR1 and CDR2 (germline): SGDLS, YYNGEE. The V and J ends lost 3 bases and 6 bases respectively, with 9 bases between them.